Listed below are T cell receptor beta chains from one sample, sequenced in a study of Graves' ophthalmopathy and Graves' hyperthyroidism. TCRdb recomputed calls from the multiplex PCR reads with MiXCR, one row per CDR3 protein. The sample has about 1.1 million distinct CDR3 sequences; roughly two fifths are singletons. The sample consisted of peripheral blood or thyroid tissue (not recorded which). The receptors derive from an adult man with Graves' hyperthyroidism. CDR3s include the opening cysteine and the closing phenylalanine or tryptophan. The D gene is left open where the match is weak. Not all rows give a size; the values are once, few, many and, for expanded clones, a class.

TRBV12-3/TRBV12-4	.	.	TRBJ1-1	TGTGCCAGCAGCCTAGGGGCAGACGGAGCTTTCTTT	CASSLGADGAFF
TRBV6-5	.	TRBD2	TRBJ2-1	TGTGCCAGCAGTCACAACCGAGCGGGGAACAATGAGCAGTTCTTC	CASSHNRAGNNEQFF
TRBV7-8	.	TRBD2	TRBJ2-7	TGTGCCAGCGGGATAGCGGGAGGGATGTACGAGCAGTACTTC	CASGIAGGMYEQYF
TRBV6-5	.	.	TRBJ1-4	TGTGCCAGCAGTTTGTTACCGGCCTCAGGGGAAAAACTGTTTTTT	CASSLLPASGEKLFF
TRBV10-1	many	.	TRBJ2-6	TGCGCCAGCAGTGCCCCGCACCGTCCACAGCTGAGGGTAGTGGTATCCTCTGGGGCCAACGTCCTGACTTTC	CASSAPHRPQLRVVVSSGANVLTF
TRBV2	many	TRBD1	TRBJ2-2	TGTGCCAGCAGTGGACCGGGACAGGATAACACCGGGGAGCTGTTTTTT	CASSGPGQDNTGELFF
TRBV20-1	.	TRBD1	TRBJ2-2	TGCAGTGCTAGAGACCCCCGGGACAGGGGGATATCCGGGGAGCTGGTTTTT	CSARDPRDRGISGELVF
TRBV7-2	few	.	TRBJ2-3	TGTGCCAGCATCCTCCCCCCCAATACGCAGTATTTT	CASILPPNTQYF
TRBV14	many	.	TRBJ1-4	TGTGCCAGCAGCCAATTAGTAGGGCCGACTAATGAAAAACTGTTTTTT	CASSQLVGPTNEKLFF
TRBV7-2	.	.	TRBJ2-6	TGTGCCAGCAGCTTTTGGCGGGATATCTCTGGGGCCAACGTCCTGACTTTC	CASSFWRDISGANVLTF
TRBV9	.	TRBD1	TRBJ1-5	TGTGCCAGCAGTTTAGCCCGGGACAGGGGCTCCAATCAGCCCCAGCATTTT	CASSLARDRGSNQPQHF
TRBV20-1	.	TRBD1	TRBJ1-6	TGCAGTGCAGCCTCCGGGACAGTAAATTCACCCCTCCACTTT	CSAASGTVNSPLHF
TRBV5-1	many	.	TRBJ2-2	TGCGCCAGCAGCTGGACCGGGACAAAAAACACCGGGGAGCTGTTTTTT	CASSWTGTKNTGELFF
TRBV10-3	many	TRBD2	TRBJ2-5	TGTGCCATCAGTGAGTCAGGACTAGCGGGACGCGAGACCCAGTACTTC	CAISESGLAGRETQYF
TRBV7-2	few	.	TRBJ2-2	TGTGCCAGCAGCAACAAGCGGGCCGACACCGGGGAGCTGTTTTTT	CASSNKRADTGELFF
TRBV20-1	.	.	TRBJ1-1	TGCAGTGCTAGATGGGACGCCGGTTATGGAGCTTTCTTT	CSARWDAGYGAFF
TRBV18	.	.	TRBJ2-7	TGTGCCAGCTCACCACCGGGACGGATGGACGAGCAGTACTTC	CASSPPGRMDEQYF
TRBV19	many	.	TRBJ2-2	TGTGCCAGTAGTGTCGGCAGGGTCGGGGAGCTGTTTTTT	CASSVGRVGELFF
TRBV10-2	few	.	TRBJ1-3	TGCGCCAGCAGTGACGCTTCGGGATCAGGAAACACCATATATTTT	CASSDASGSGNTIYF
TRBV28	.	.	TRBJ2-7	TGTGCCAGCCTCACCAGACAGGGAGGCTACGAGCAGTACTTC	CASLTRQGGYEQYF